The 6 T cell receptor beta chains listed next were all sequenced from one sample in a study of blood T cell repertoires in COVID-19. Profiled with immunoSEQ multiplex PCR; TCRdb holds only in-frame clones, not every one. The sample contains some 200,000 clones, less than 90% of which appear only once. Specimen: peripheral blood. The receptors here all came from a woman between 40 and 55 years old with acute or convalescent COVID-19.

The chain has TRBV4-1 and TRBJ2-5, with TRBD1 identical over 7 bases. Germline loops: CDR1 MGHRA, CDR2 YSYEKL. The CDR3 contains 17 residues. Trimming cost V 5 bases and J 5 bases; bases outside gene matches: 17. The CDR3 protein is CASSKTRQGRRPETQYF. The DNA for the CDR3 is TGCGCCAGCAGCAAAACCAGACAGGGAAGGCGCCCGGAGACCCAGTACTTC.

The chain joins TRBV12-3 or TRBV12-4 to TRBJ2-1; no firm D call. V was pared by 1 base and J by 10 bases, with 8 bases between. The CDR3 consists of 12 residues. The CDR3 spells CASSLDWSEQFF. CDR3 DNA sequence: TGTGCCAGCAGTTTAGACTGGTCCGAGCAGTTCTTC.

The chain couples TRBV28 to TRBJ2-7, with D possibly being TRBD1 (5 bases). The germline gives CDR1 MDHEN, CDR2 SYDVKM. The CDR3 extends over 15 amino acids. V lost 2 bases and J lost 5, with 16 bases in between. Here the CDR3 reads CASSLGAPRMDEQYF. The CDR3 DNA follows: TGTGCCAGCAGTTTAGGGGCCCCTCGGATGGACGAGCAGTACTTC.

A few counts support this clone. The chain combines TRBV10-3 with TRBJ1-6; D ambiguous. Germline V lookup: CDR1 ENHRY, CDR2 SYGVKD. This CDR3 comprises 16 residues. Trimming cost V 6 bases and J 0 bases, with 12 bases left between them. This CDR3 is CAIRTEASSYNSPLHF. The DNA of the CDR3 is TGTGCCATCAGGACTGAAGCAAGCTCCTATAATTCACCCCTCCACTTT.

In this sample, this clone turned up once. This chain uses TRBV7-8 with TRBJ2-2; D might be TRBD1 (5 bases). The CDR3 consists of 15 residues. Between the trimmed V and J ends, which lost 7 bases and 7 bases, there was a span of 19 bases. Germline V CDR1 and CDR2: SGHVS, FQNEAQ. The DNA for the CDR3 is TGTGCCAGCACCCAACCCCAGGGTGTAGTCGGGGAGCTGTTTTTT. This translates into CASTQPQGVVGELFF.

The chain links TRBV21-1 to TRBJ1-5; the listed D gene, TRBD1, was not tested against the DNA. TRBV21-1 represents a pseudogene. The CDR3 totals 17 residues. The CDR3 coding sequence is TGTGCCAGCAGCGCAAGAGTAAAACAGGGTAAAAATCAGCCCCAGCATTTT. Translation: CASSARVKQGKNQPQHF.